What follows describes a single TCR beta chain. Its antigen is currently unknown. The data were obtained in a study of T cell repertoires in cytomegalovirus infection. Study context: TCR beta signatures that were public indicated CMV infection and matching HLA type.

Study observations and caveats: Predominance within the ex vivo response was attributable to HLA-C-restricted CMV-specific TCR beta clonotypes.

V was pared by 6 bases and J by 4 bases, with 10 bases of the junction left unmatched. Germline V lookup: CDR1 MNHNY, CDR2 SVGAGI (reference sequence). This CDR3 region has 15 residues. TCRdb analysed the reads with MiXCR anew, one entry per CDR3 protein. The table includes about 900,000 distinct CDR3 sequences, 30% to 40% detected once. The rearrangement joins TRBV6-6 to TRBJ1-2; TRBD1 aligns across 8 bases. This receptor was obtained from a human donor in good health (CMV status not recorded). Some clones in this sample may be carry-over from other donors' samples. The source material was cultured CD8+ T cells from PBMCs, sampled from culture after CMV antigen stimulation. The DNA of the CDR3 is TGTGCCAGCAGCGGACAGGGTACAAAGGGCTATGGCTACACCTTC. Amino acids: CASSGQGTKGYGYTF.